This T cell receptor (beta chain) was sequenced during a study of blood T cell repertoires in COVID-19. Germline lookup yields CDR1 SGHTA and CDR2 FQGNSA. The CDR3 sequence is 12 residues long. Trimming removed 5 bases at V and 3 bases at J, with 8 bases between. How the authors handled the data: Counts of nucleated cells, estimated from reference gene primer amplification, were obtained. The repertoire was sequenced with immunoSEQ multiplex PCR; TCRdb's copy has only in-frame clones and lacks some. V, J and clone size are taken as reported in that table, and D and trimming were inferred from the DNA itself. This table holds about 43,000 clones, roughly 89% found once.

What was sequenced was peripheral blood. This chain joins TRBV7-2 and TRBJ2-7, with D perhaps TRBD1 (6 bases). The origin of this receptor is a man aged 60 to 75 with active COVID-19. This chain's CDR3 is CASSEQGYEQYF. CDR3 DNA: TGTGCCAGCAGCGAACAGGGCTACGAGCAGTACTTC. Full variable domain (outside the CDR3, taken from reference TRBV7-2 and TRBJ2-7): GAGVSQSPSNKVTEKGKDVELRCDPISGHTALYWYRQSLGQGLEFLIYFQGNSAPDKSGLPSDRFSAERTGGSVSTLTIQRTQQEDSAVYLCASSEQGYEQYFGPGTRLTVT.